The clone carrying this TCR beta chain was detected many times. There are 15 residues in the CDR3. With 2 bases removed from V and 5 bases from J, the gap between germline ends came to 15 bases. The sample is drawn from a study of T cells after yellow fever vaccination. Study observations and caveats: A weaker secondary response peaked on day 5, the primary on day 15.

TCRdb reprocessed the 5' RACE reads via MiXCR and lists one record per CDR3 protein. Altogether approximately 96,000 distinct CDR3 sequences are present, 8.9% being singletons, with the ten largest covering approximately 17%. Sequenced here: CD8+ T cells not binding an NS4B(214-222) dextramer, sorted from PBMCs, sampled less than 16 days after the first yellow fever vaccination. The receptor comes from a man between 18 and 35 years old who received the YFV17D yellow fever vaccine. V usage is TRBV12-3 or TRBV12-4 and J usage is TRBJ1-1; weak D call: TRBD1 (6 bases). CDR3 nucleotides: TGTGCCAGCAGTTTATTACAGGGCGGTCGGACTGAAGCTTTCTTT. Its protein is CASSLLQGGRTEAFF.